This TCR beta chain was documented in a study of blood T cell repertoires in COVID-19. Study as a whole: T cells, B-cell-depleted T cells, or PBMCs provided the cDNA or gDNA that served as material.

Original processing methods: By means of reference gene primer amplification, nucleated cell counts were estimated. Using immunoSEQ multiplex PCR, the repertoire was profiled, and TCRdb retains in-frame clones only, with some absent. V and J calls and clone size follow that table, whereas D and trimming were derived from the DNA. Of about 400,000 clones detected, 70% to 90% appear once; the ten largest clones hold around 7.4%. The germline CDR1 and CDR2 sequences are SGDLS and YYNGEE. V was pared by 0 bases and J by 10 bases, with 14 bases between. The CDR3 is 15 residues long. The material sequenced was peripheral blood. The receptor's source is an older woman with COVID-19, enrolled during active disease. The V call is TRBV9, the J call TRBJ1-6; the D gene is possibly TRBD1 (5 bases). The CDR3 sequence is CASSVGVREYSPLHF. In nucleotides, the CDR3 is TGTGCCAGCAGCGTAGGCGTCAGGGAATACTCACCCCTCCACTTT.